These 15 T cell receptor beta chains share one sample of origin, sequenced in a study of T-cell reconstitution after alpha-beta-depleted transplantation in children. The study, taken as a whole, reports: Newly produced T cells mostly provided counts and TCRbeta diversity after one year, as hyperexpanded clones declined.

TCRbeta library preparation incorporated unique molecular identifiers. TCRdb recomputed calls from the PCR reads with MiXCR, one row per CDR3 protein. The table records around 270,000 distinct CDR3 sequences, approximately 7.3% of them present only once. The antigens of these receptors remain unknown. The sequencing used peripheral blood, collected 360 days after TCRalphabeta/CD19-depleted stem cell transplant. These receptors came from a female patient aged 2-15 years who had a stem cell transplant for Fanconi anemia, so the T cells may come from the graft donor.

The V and J genes are TRBV18 and TRBJ1-3, with 8 bases matching TRBD1. The germline V gene has CDR1 KGHSH and CDR2 LQKENI. The CDR3 has 16 residues. V shed 3 bases and J 0 bases; nucleotides not matched to a gene: 4. CDR3 residues: CASSPKTGVSGNTIYF. DNA of the CDR3: TGTGCCAGCTCACCGAAGACAGGGGTCTCTGGAAACACCATATATTTT.

For this clonotype: A read error may explain this, as a much larger clone is one base away. The V call is TRBV20-1, the J call TRBJ2-5; 8 bases are shared with TRBD2. The CDR3 contains 15 residues. Germline V lookup: CDR1 DFQATT, CDR2 SNEGSKA (reference sequence). CDR3 sequence (DNA): TGCAGTGCTGATTTACTAGCGGTAGCTCAAGGGACCCAGTACTTC. Translated, it gives CSADLLAVAQGTQYF.

The table lists this clonotype with a few counts. In nucleotides, the CDR3 is TGTGCCAGCAGTTCAGAGGTAGCTAATGAAAAACTGTTTTTT. Its protein is CASSSEVANEKLFF. The chain couples TRBV6-5 to TRBJ1-4; D gene ambiguous. V was trimmed by 4 bases and J by 3 bases, leaving 9 bases between them. The CDR3 covers 14 residues. Germline V gene sequence: CDR1 MNHEY, CDR2 SVGAGI.

Many counts were recorded for this clonotype. V gene TRBV7-6 combines with J gene TRBJ2-7; 10 nucleotides line up with TRBD1. The CDR3 sequence is 15 residues long. Trimming took 5 bases from V and 2 from J; bases not matched to a gene: 6. Looked up from germline, CDR1 is SGHVS and CDR2 is FNYEAQ. This chain's CDR3 is CASSPGTGDPYEQYV. CDR3 coding DNA: TGTGCCAGCAGCCCAGGGACAGGGGATCCCTACGAGCAGTACGTC.

This clonotype came up a few times. The V call is TRBV28, the J call TRBJ2-5, with 7 bases fitting TRBD2. CDR3 size: 15 residues. With 7 bases clipped from V and 2 bases from J, the junction kept 10 bases outside the gene matches. The germline gives CDR1 MDHEN, CDR2 SYDVKM. In nucleotides, the CDR3 is TGTGCCAGCATTGACGGGGGGACTTCGCAAGAGACCCAGTACTTC. It encodes CASIDGGTSQETQYF. Variable domain in full (rest from reference TRBV28 and TRBJ2-5): DVKVTQSSRYLVKRTGEKVFLECVQDMDHENMFWYRQDPGLGLRLIYFSYDVKMKEKGDIPEGYSVSREKKERFSLILESASTNQTSMYLCASIDGGTSQETQYFGPGTRLLVL.

This clonotype was counted only a few times. V gene TRBV5-1 combines with J gene TRBJ1-6; D is uncertain. The ends were cut back, 0 bases at V and 9 bases at J, with 7 bases in the middle. This CDR3 spans 13 amino acids. CDR1 SGHRS and CDR2 YFSETQ come from the germline V gene. CDR3 DNA sequence: TGCGCCAGCAGCTTGGACCGGAGTTCACCCCTCCACTTT. Residues: CASSLDRSSPLHF.

The chain links TRBV7-9 to TRBJ1-1; perhaps TRBD1 as D (6 bases). Trimming took 3 bases from V and 5 from J, leaving 22 bases between them. This CDR3 is 17 amino acids long. CDR1 SEHNR and CDR2 FQNEAQ come from the germline V gene (reference sequence). The CDR3 loop reads CASSFTNRAVDRTEAFF. The CDR3 DNA follows: TGTGCCAGCAGCTTTACAAACAGGGCAGTAGATCGGACTGAAGCTTTCTTT.

Here the CDR3 reads CASSLWQSYEQYF. The DNA of the CDR3 is TGTGCCAGCAGCTTGTGGCAATCCTACGAGCAGTACTTC. The V gene is TRBV5-4, the J gene TRBJ2-7; D ambiguous. Trimming cost V 1 base and J 1 base, with 6 bases left between them. Looked up from germline, CDR1 is SGHNT and CDR2 is YYREEE (reference sequence). The length of the CDR3 is 13 residues.

The chain uses TRBV6-5 and TRBJ2-1; tentative D call: TRBD1 (5 bases). With 2 bases removed from V and 5 bases from J, the gap between germline ends came to 10 bases. Germline V CDR1 and CDR2: MNHEY, SVGAGI. CDR3 size: 14 residues. CDR3 amino acids: CASSYSQGHNEQFF. CDR3 in DNA: TGTGCCAGCAGTTACAGCCAGGGTCACAATGAGCAGTTCTTC.

This clonotype turned up a few times. This chain joins TRBV2 and TRBJ2-4; 7 positions match TRBD1. CDR1 is SNHLY, CDR2 FYNNEI, per germline. This CDR3 is 13 amino acids long. The ends lost 6 bases at V and 4 bases at J; junction bases unmatched: 3. The CDR3 protein is CASRRTGKNIQYF. CDR3 nucleotides: TGTGCCAGCAGAAGGACAGGAAAAAACATTCAGTACTTC.

This clonotype has at least ten counts. The DNA for the CDR3 is TGCAGTGCGGACGGGACAGGGGCCCATGGCTACACCTTC. This sequence encodes CSADGTGAHGYTF. The chain employs TRBV20-1 and TRBJ1-2; 10 bases fit TRBD1. Germline loops: CDR1 DFQATT, CDR2 SNEGSKA (reference sequence). Trimming removed 6 bases from V and 6 bases from J; junction bases left unmatched: 7. The CDR3 contains 13 residues.

This clonotype was recorded many times. The chain has TRBV5-1 and TRBJ2-2; TRBD2 matches at 7 bases. This CDR3 region has 15 residues. The germline gives CDR1 SGHRS, CDR2 YFSETQ. V trimming: 7 bases; J trimming: 3 bases; junction bases outside the gene matches: 9. In DNA, the CDR3 is TGCGCCAGCGGCCGGGAGGCCGTAGACACCGGGGAGCTGTTTTTT. It codes for CASGREAVDTGELFF.

This clonotype was recorded at least ten times. V and J are TRBV20-1 and TRBJ1-1; possibly TRBD1 for D (5 bases). V lost 2 bases and J lost 0, with 7 bases in between. Germline CDR1 DFQATT, CDR2 SNEGSKA (reference sequence). This CDR3 has 13 residues. The CDR3: CSARPGVNTEAFF. In DNA, the CDR3 is TGCAGTGCTAGACCGGGGGTGAACACTGAAGCTTTCTTT.

The chain carries TRBV6-1 and TRBJ1-5, with D possibly being TRBD1 (6 bases). V lost 5 bases and J lost 4, with 18 bases in between. The CDR3 totals 16 residues. Germline CDR1 and CDR2: MNHNS and SASEGT. This CDR3 reads CASSPGVGARNQPQHF. CDR3 nucleotide sequence: TGTGCCAGCAGTCCGGGGGTGGGGGCGCGGAATCAGCCCCAGCATTTT.

This clonotype was detected only a few times. This chain links TRBV3-1 with TRBJ1-2; a weak D match, TRBD1 (5 bases). The V gene lost 0 bases and the J gene lost 8 bases, with 19 bases spanning the gap. Germline V gene data show CDR1 as LGHDT and CDR2 as YNNKEL (reference sequence). This CDR3 contains 16 residues. This chain's CDR3 is CASSQDRQGPRRGYTF. The CDR3 bases are TGTGCCAGCAGCCAAGATCGTCAGGGACCTAGACGCGGCTACACCTTC.